This TCR beta chain derives from a study of cytomegalovirus exposure and HLA in healthy donors. Regarding the study as a whole: There were 150 to 200 TCR beta chains listed as cytomegalovirus-associated. Rare sequences made up most TCRs, while some public TCRs were found in many donors.

Germline-derived CDR1 and CDR2 are SNHLY and FYNNEI. This CDR3 spans 15 amino acids. V was trimmed by 8 bases and J by 4 bases, leaving 18 bases between them. Nominally healthy donors were sampled, though unrecorded immune exposures were likely. In regard to this clone: Its antigen is not identified.

PCR involved 60 Vbeta and 13 Jbeta primers. The method was immunoSEQ multiplex PCR; TCRdb's version includes in-frame clones alone and lacks a portion of them. The sample records about 170,000 clones, 65% to 80% being singletons. The sequenced sample consisted of PBMCs. The rearrangement joins TRBV2 to TRBJ2-1, with D possibly TRBD1 on 5 matching bases. This TCR was sampled from a female donor in good health and CMV-seronegative. CDR3 amino acids: CASGNRRSGYNEQFF. The CDR3 DNA sequence: TGTGCCAGCGGAAACAGGCGGTCAGGGTACAATGAGCAGTTCTTC.